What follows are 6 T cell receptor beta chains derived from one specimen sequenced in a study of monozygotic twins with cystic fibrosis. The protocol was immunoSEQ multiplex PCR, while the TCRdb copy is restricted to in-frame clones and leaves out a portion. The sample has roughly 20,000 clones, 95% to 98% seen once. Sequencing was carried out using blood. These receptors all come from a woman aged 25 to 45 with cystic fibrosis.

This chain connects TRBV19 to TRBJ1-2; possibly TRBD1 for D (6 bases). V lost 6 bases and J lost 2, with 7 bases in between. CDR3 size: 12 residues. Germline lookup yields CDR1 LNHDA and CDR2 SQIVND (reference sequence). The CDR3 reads CASRGQNYGYTF. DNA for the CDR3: TGTGCCAGTAGAGGACAGAACTATGGCTACACCTTC.

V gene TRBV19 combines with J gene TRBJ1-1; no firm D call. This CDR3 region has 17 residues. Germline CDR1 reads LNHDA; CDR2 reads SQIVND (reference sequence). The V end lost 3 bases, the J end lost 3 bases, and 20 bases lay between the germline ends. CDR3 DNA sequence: TGTGCCAGTAGTATTCAGCCGGCAGGTCGGGCGGACACTGAAGCTTTCTTT. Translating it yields CASSIQPAGRADTEAFF.

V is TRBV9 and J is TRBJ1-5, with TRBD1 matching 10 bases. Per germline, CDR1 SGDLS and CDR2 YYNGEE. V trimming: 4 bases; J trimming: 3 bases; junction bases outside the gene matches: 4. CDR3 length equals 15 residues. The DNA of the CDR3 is TGTGCCAGCAGCCTCGACAGGGGGCCCAATCAGCCCCAGCATTTT. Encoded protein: CASSLDRGPNQPQHF.

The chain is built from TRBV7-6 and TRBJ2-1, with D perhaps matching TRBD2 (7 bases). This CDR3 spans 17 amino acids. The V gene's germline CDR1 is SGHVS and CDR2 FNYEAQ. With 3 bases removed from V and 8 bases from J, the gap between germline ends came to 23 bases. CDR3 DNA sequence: TGTGCCAGCAGCTTCCAAGGAGGGGGGGACCCACCACATGAGCAGTTCTTC. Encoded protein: CASSFQGGGDPPHEQFF.

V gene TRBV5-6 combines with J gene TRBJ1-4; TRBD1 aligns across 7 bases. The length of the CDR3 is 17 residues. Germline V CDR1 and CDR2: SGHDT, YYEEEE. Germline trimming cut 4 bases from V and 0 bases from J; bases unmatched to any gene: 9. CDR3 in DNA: TGTGCCAGCAGCCGAGGACAGGCAGGGGCAACTAATGAAAAACTGTTTTTT. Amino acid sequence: CASSRGQAGATNEKLFF.

CDR3 loop: CASSYSRSTYGYTF. Written as DNA, the CDR3 is TGTGCCAGCAGTTACTCGCGCAGTACCTATGGCTACACCTTC. The V and J genes are TRBV6-6 and TRBJ1-2; D is unresolved. CDR1 and CDR2 from the germline V gene are MNHNY and SVGAGI (reference sequence). The V end lost 0 bases, the J end lost 4 bases, and 9 bases lay between the germline ends. The CDR3 is made up of 14 amino acids.